These T cell receptor beta chains were read from a single sample in a study of T cells expressing NK-cell markers. After re-calling the 5' RACE reads, TCRdb lists one entry per CDR3 protein, DNA absent. The sample features 150,000 to 160,000 distinct CDR3 sequences, with more than 35% in its top ten. Sequencing input: blood T cells: a sorted CD56 or NKG2C T cell subset, CD4+ or CD8+ T cells, or bulk PBMC T cells (not recorded which). The receptor set was obtained from a woman between 50 and 59 years old in good health. Both conserved end residues are part of each CDR3.

cdr3_aa: CASRLAGEGWDEQFF
j_call: TRBJ2-1
v_call: TRBV7-2

cdr3_aa: CAITPTSGYEQYF
j_call: TRBJ2-7
v_call: TRBV10-3

cdr3_aa: CASSPWGGQNTEAFF
j_call: TRBJ1-1
v_call: TRBV19

cdr3_aa: CASSLSSSGVYNEQFF
j_call: TRBJ2-1
v_call: TRBV27

cdr3_aa: CATSDTGEQFF
j_call: TRBJ2-1
v_call: TRBV24-1

cdr3_aa: CASSVSGRAFF
j_call: TRBJ1-1
v_call: TRBV13

cdr3_aa: CASSQEGQSGSANEKLFF
j_call: TRBJ1-4
v_call: TRBV4-1

cdr3_aa: CASSSPEGAAYGPYEQYF
j_call: TRBJ2-7
v_call: TRBV27

cdr3_aa: CASSAWGRANEQFF
j_call: TRBJ2-1
v_call: TRBV2

cdr3_aa: CASSLVGVGNEQFF
j_call: TRBJ2-1
v_call: TRBV11-2

cdr3_aa: CASSQSWTGAYQETQYF
j_call: TRBJ2-5
v_call: TRBV18

cdr3_aa: CASSEGYSSYNEQFF
j_call: TRBJ2-1
v_call: TRBV2

cdr3_aa: CASKGNYNEQFF
j_call: TRBJ2-1
v_call: TRBV19

cdr3_aa: CASSPYIAYGYTF
j_call: TRBJ1-2
v_call: TRBV7-2

cdr3_aa: CASYDPGTPGANVLTF
j_call: TRBJ2-6
v_call: TRBV2

cdr3_aa: CASSSSLGNTIYF
j_call: TRBJ1-3
v_call: TRBV27

cdr3_aa: CASSYPSGRVGDTQYF
j_call: TRBJ2-3
v_call: TRBV6-2/TRBV6-3

cdr3_aa: CATSEASGMNTEAFF
j_call: TRBJ1-1
v_call: TRBV24-1

cdr3_aa: CASSPTGQMTYQETQYF
j_call: TRBJ2-5
v_call: TRBV6-5

cdr3_aa: CASSLGWREGPYEQYF
j_call: TRBJ2-7
v_call: TRBV5-1

cdr3_aa: CASSQRQVDYGYTF
j_call: TRBJ1-2
v_call: TRBV4-1

cdr3_aa: CASSPEGLAATKGRFF
j_call: TRBJ2-1
v_call: TRBV5-6

cdr3_aa: CSVPILRTGFSSYNEQFF
j_call: TRBJ2-1
v_call: TRBV29-1

cdr3_aa: CASSQGGGYNEQFF
j_call: TRBJ2-1
v_call: TRBV4-1

cdr3_aa: CASSLGTGANVLTF
j_call: TRBJ2-6
v_call: TRBV5-6

cdr3_aa: CASSLPLDSEDLSYEQYF
j_call: TRBJ2-7
v_call: TRBV18

cdr3_aa: CASSQGTGGYTF
j_call: TRBJ1-2
v_call: TRBV4-1

cdr3_aa: CASNPGGLEKLFF
j_call: TRBJ1-4
v_call: TRBV12-3/TRBV12-4

cdr3_aa: CASSPRGREARAKNIQYF
j_call: TRBJ2-4
v_call: TRBV4-1

cdr3_aa: CASSSLLIYEQYF
j_call: TRBJ2-7
v_call: TRBV7-9

cdr3_aa: CASYIGAGANTGELFF
j_call: TRBJ2-2
v_call: TRBV27

cdr3_aa: CASSPRAPGLAGEPYEQYF
j_call: TRBJ2-7
v_call: TRBV4-1

cdr3_aa: CASKPGGNTEAFF
j_call: TRBJ1-1
v_call: TRBV5-6

cdr3_aa: CSVGPGPRNEQYF
j_call: TRBJ2-7
v_call: TRBV29-1

cdr3_aa: CASSAGTEIFTDTQYF
j_call: TRBJ2-3
v_call: TRBV2

cdr3_aa: CSASSGALYNEQFF
j_call: TRBJ2-1
v_call: TRBV20-1

cdr3_aa: CASSSEGHGYTF
j_call: TRBJ1-2
v_call: TRBV7-9

cdr3_aa: CATEGGPGGYTF
j_call: TRBJ1-2
v_call: TRBV25-1

cdr3_aa: CASSQDRLAGEGEQFF
j_call: TRBJ2-1
v_call: TRBV4-1

cdr3_aa: CSASAYGTSYNEQFF
j_call: TRBJ2-1
v_call: TRBV20-1

cdr3_aa: CASSPQGRGYNEQFF
j_call: TRBJ2-1
v_call: TRBV12-3/TRBV12-4

cdr3_aa: CASSIGGRLSNQPQHF
j_call: TRBJ1-5
v_call: TRBV19

cdr3_aa: CASGGSEKLFF
j_call: TRBJ1-4
v_call: TRBV6-6

cdr3_aa: CASSETGTSVYEQYF
j_call: TRBJ2-7
v_call: TRBV7-3

cdr3_aa: CSLTHNAPEAFF
j_call: TRBJ1-1
v_call: TRBV29-1

cdr3_aa: CASSQVSDSGEQYF
j_call: TRBJ2-7
v_call: TRBV3-1

cdr3_aa: CASSLLGADTQYF
j_call: TRBJ2-3
v_call: TRBV7-3

cdr3_aa: CASSLAPGLAGSEQFF
j_call: TRBJ2-1
v_call: TRBV7-7

cdr3_aa: CSADDRGLGQETQYF
j_call: TRBJ2-5
v_call: TRBV20-1

cdr3_aa: CASSFRMDSSYNEQFF
j_call: TRBJ2-1
v_call: TRBV12-3/TRBV12-4

cdr3_aa: CASSSTAGYEQYF
j_call: TRBJ2-7
v_call: TRBV7-3

cdr3_aa: CASSSRTSSAFF
j_call: TRBJ1-1
v_call: TRBV7-9

cdr3_aa: CASSSTSGRFEQFF
j_call: TRBJ2-1
v_call: TRBV7-9

cdr3_aa: CASSQDPSGANVLTF
j_call: TRBJ2-6
v_call: TRBV3-1

cdr3_aa: CASSLLGPLGEQFF
j_call: TRBJ2-1
v_call: TRBV12-3/TRBV12-4

cdr3_aa: CASSAGTHEQFF
j_call: TRBJ2-1
v_call: TRBV6-5

cdr3_aa: CASSDRDNSPLHF
j_call: TRBJ1-6
v_call: TRBV19

cdr3_aa: CAFGQVSSYEQYF
j_call: TRBJ2-7
v_call: TRBV30

cdr3_aa: CASSHNPGAKNIQYF
j_call: TRBJ2-4
v_call: TRBV6-6

cdr3_aa: CASSPRGGANVLTF
j_call: TRBJ2-6
v_call: TRBV28